The 18 T cell receptor beta chains below come from one sample, sequenced in a study of OX40 agonist ivuxolimab in advanced cancers. Generated by immunoSEQ multiplex PCR, the TCRdb table keeps only in-frame clones and is missing some. This table holds approximately 79,000 clones, around 87% found once. This sample comprised CD4+ or CD8+ T cells sorted from blood, obtained in a trial of the OX40 agonist ivuxolimab. The receptors here all came from an adult with an advanced solid tumor such as melanoma, head and neck, liver or kidney cancer.

The chain is built from TRBV14 and TRBJ1-6; D gene ambiguous. Germline CDR1 reads SGHDN; CDR2 reads FVKESK. CDR3 length: 13 residues. Between the trimmed V and J ends, which lost 4 bases and 10 bases, there was a span of 11 bases. The CDR3 loop reads CASSPTWQSPLHF. In nucleotides, the CDR3 is TGTGCCAGCAGCCCGACGTGGCAGTCACCCCTCCACTTT.

Only a few counts were recorded for this clone. V and J are TRBV7-9 and TRBJ1-5; no clear D. V lost 3 bases to trimming and J lost 4 bases, with 7 bases between them. There are 13 residues in the CDR3. The germline gives CDR1 SEHNR, CDR2 FQNEAQ (reference sequence). The CDR3 region has the DNA TGTGCCAGCAGCTTCGAAGGAAATCAGCCCCAGCATTTT. This gives the protein CASSFEGNQPQHF.

This rearrangement joins TRBV19 to TRBJ2-2; D might be TRBD1 (6 bases). Germline V gives CDR1 LNHDA, CDR2 SQIVND (reference sequence). The CDR3 extends over 15 amino acids. The V end lost 4 bases, the J end lost 4 bases, and 13 bases lay between the germline ends. In nucleotides, the CDR3 is TGTGCCAGTAGTACCAGACAGGCGGGCACCGGGGAGCTGTTTTTT. Translation gives CASSTRQAGTGELFF.

This chain uses TRBV20-1 with TRBJ2-5; no reliable D call. The CDR3 totals 11 residues. V was clipped by 0 bases and J by 2 bases, with 1 base between them. CDR1 and CDR2 from the germline V gene are DFQATT and SNEGSKA (reference sequence). In nucleotides, the CDR3 is TGCAGTGCTAGAGATCAAGAGACCCAGTACTTC. As protein: CSARDQETQYF.

The chain carries TRBV9 and TRBJ2-1; 9 bases map to TRBD2. CDR3 length equals 17 residues. Trimming took 3 bases from V and 4 from J; bases not matched to a gene: 11. Germline-derived CDR1 and CDR2 are SGDLS and YYNGEE. CDR3 nucleotides: TGTGCCAGCAGCGGGGATCTAGCGGGACTAGGATACAATGAGCAGTTCTTC. This sequence encodes CASSGDLAGLGYNEQFF.

The J gene is TRBJ1-2, the V gene TRBV10-2; D is unclear. CDR3 length equals 14 residues. V lost 0 bases and J lost 8, with 13 bases in between. The V gene's germline CDR1 is WSHSY and CDR2 SAAADI. In DNA, the CDR3 is TGCGCCAGCAGTGAGTCGGGCGGCCGCCTGGGCTACACCTTC. This codes for CASSESGGRLGYTF.

This clone appeared once. Here the CDR3 DNA reads TGCGCCAGCAGCCGGGGGACTAGCGGGGGCACAGATACGCAGTATTTT. It encodes CASSRGTSGGTDTQYF. This chain links TRBV4-1 with TRBJ2-3; TRBD2 aligns across 13 bases. Germline V gene data show CDR1 as MGHRA and CDR2 as YSYEKL. J was trimmed by 1 base and V by 4 bases; bases with no gene match: 2. CDR3 length: 16 amino acids.

V is TRBV20-1 and J is TRBJ1-5; D possibly corresponds to TRBD1 (5 bases). This CDR3 is 11 amino acids long. CDR1 DFQATT and CDR2 SNEGSKA come from the germline V gene (reference sequence). The V gene lost 5 bases and the J gene lost 11 bases, with 13 bases spanning the gap. The CDR3 sequence is CSALDEGAQHF. CDR3 sequence (DNA): TGCAGTGCTCTCGACGAAGGGGCCCAGCATTTT.

The gene calls are TRBV6-1 and TRBJ1-5; 10 bases are shared with TRBD1. V trimming: 6 bases; J trimming: 6 bases; junction bases outside the gene matches: 8. The germline CDR1 and CDR2 sequences are MNHNS and SASEGT. CDR3 length equals 15 residues. The CDR3 region is CASRADRGLGQPQHF. The CDR3 DNA sequence: TGTGCCAGCAGGGCAGACAGGGGGCTAGGTCAGCCCCAGCATTTT.

The V and J genes are TRBV11-2 and TRBJ2-7, with D perhaps matching TRBD1 or TRBD2 (5 bases each). Germline CDR1 and CDR2: SGHAT and FQNNGV. This CDR3 is built from 14 residues. V was pared by 5 bases and J by 4 bases, with 15 bases between. CDR3 protein: CASSSLRDGYEQYF. CDR3 DNA sequence: TGTGCCAGCAGCAGTCTTCGGGACGGGTACGAGCAGTACTTC.

V and J are TRBV25-1 and TRBJ2-3; TRBD1 matches 10 bases. V was pared by 7 bases and J by 2 bases, with 6 bases of the junction left unmatched. Germline V CDR1 and CDR2: MGHDK, SYGVNS. This CDR3 contains 15 residues. The CDR3 spells CASNPRQGATDTQYF. The CDR3 DNA reads as TGTGCCAGCAATCCGCGACAGGGGGCCACAGATACGCAGTATTTT.

V is TRBV5-1 and J is TRBJ2-4; 8 bases are shared with TRBD1. The CDR3 length is 16 residues. Germline V gene sequence: CDR1 SGHRS, CDR2 YFSETQ. V lost 4 bases and J lost 1; bases outside the gene matches: 7. Here the CDR3 reads CASSPDRAQAKNIQYF. In nucleotides, the CDR3 is TGCGCCAGCAGCCCGGACAGGGCCCAGGCCAAAAACATTCAGTACTTC.

The chain combines TRBV30 with TRBJ2-3; tentative D call: TRBD2 (6 bases). The CDR3 contains 19 residues. Germline values: CDR1 GTSNPN, CDR2 SVGIG (reference sequence). V was shortened by 0 bases and J by 5 bases, with 27 bases between the two germline ends. CDR3 nucleotide sequence: TGTGCCTGGAGTGTAATGGGACGGGACTTTAAACAACACGGAGATACGCAGTATTTT. Translated: CAWSVMGRDFKQHGDTQYF.

By proportion, this clone is medium-sized (0.01 to 0.1%). The CDR3 DNA reads as TGCGCCAGCAGCTACAAAGGGGACGGCCCCTACGAGCAGTACTTC. Protein sequence: CASSYKGDGPYEQYF. This rearrangement joins TRBV5-1 to TRBJ2-7; D may match TRBD1 or TRBD2 (5 bases each). Germline assignment: CDR1 SGHRS and CDR2 YFSETQ. This CDR3 is built from 15 residues. V lost 3 bases, J lost 2 bases, and 15 bases lay in between.

This clone was observed a handful of times. The CDR3, as DNA: TGTGCCAGCGGACGAAGACAGACGGATGAAAAACTGTTTTTT. Protein product: CASGRRQTDEKLFF. J is TRBJ1-4 and V is TRBV9; D perhaps matches TRBD1 (5 bases). Trimming removed 7 bases at V and 6 bases at J, with 16 bases between. The CDR3 runs to 14 residues. From germline, CDR1 is SGDLS and CDR2 YYNGEE.

The chain carries TRBV7-9 and TRBJ1-4; TRBD1 might be the D (6 bases). V was cut by 10 bases and J by 3 bases, with 15 bases left in between. From germline, CDR1 is SEHNR and CDR2 FQNEAQ (reference sequence). The CDR3 length is 14 residues. CDR3 nucleotides: TGTGCCACCCAGGGGCGGGCTTCTAATGAAAAACTGTTTTTT. Translated: CATQGRASNEKLFF.

The chain recombines TRBV21-1 with TRBJ2-1; the DNA was not used to check the table's D call, TRBD2. TRBV21-1 is a known pseudogene. This CDR3 spans 15 amino acids. This CDR3 reads CASSKTSGRANEQFF. The CDR3 bases are TGTGCCAGCAGCAAGACTAGCGGGAGGGCAAATGAGCAGTTCTTC.

The chain joins TRBV2 to TRBJ2-3; tentatively, D is TRBD1 or TRBD2 (6 bases each). Per germline, CDR1 SNHLY and CDR2 FYNNEI. Between the trimmed V and J ends, which lost 2 bases and 5 bases, there was a span of 11 bases. The CDR3 has 14 residues. CDR3 sequence reads: CASSELGGRDTQYF. For the CDR3, the DNA is TGTGCCAGCAGTGAACTCGGGGGCAGAGATACGCAGTATTTT. The full variable domain, its missing parts supplied by reference TRBV2 and TRBJ2-3, is EPEVTQTPSHQVTQMGQEVILRCVPISNHLYFYWYRQILGQKVEFLVSFYNNEISEKSEIFDDQFSVERPDGSNFTLKIRSTKLEDSAMYFCASSELGGRDTQYFGPGTRLTVL.